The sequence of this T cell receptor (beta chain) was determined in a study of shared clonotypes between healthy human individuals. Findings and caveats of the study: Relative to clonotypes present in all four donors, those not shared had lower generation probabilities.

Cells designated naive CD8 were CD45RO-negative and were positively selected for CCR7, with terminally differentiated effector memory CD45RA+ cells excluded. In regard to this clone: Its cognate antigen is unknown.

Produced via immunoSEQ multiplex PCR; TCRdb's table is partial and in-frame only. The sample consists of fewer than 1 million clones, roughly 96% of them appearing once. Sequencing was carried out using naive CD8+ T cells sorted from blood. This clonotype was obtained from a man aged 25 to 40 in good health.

This chain's CDR3 is CASSESGRGETQYF. The CDR3 coding sequence is TGCGCCAGCAGTGAAAGCGGGAGAGGGGAGACCCAGTACTTC. The chain is built from TRBV10-1 and TRBJ2-5, with TRBD2 matching over 8 bases. This CDR3 has 14 amino acids. V shed 3 bases, J shed 5 bases, and the junction held 5 bases outside the gene matches. Germline CDR1 WNHNN, CDR2 SYGVQD (reference sequence).